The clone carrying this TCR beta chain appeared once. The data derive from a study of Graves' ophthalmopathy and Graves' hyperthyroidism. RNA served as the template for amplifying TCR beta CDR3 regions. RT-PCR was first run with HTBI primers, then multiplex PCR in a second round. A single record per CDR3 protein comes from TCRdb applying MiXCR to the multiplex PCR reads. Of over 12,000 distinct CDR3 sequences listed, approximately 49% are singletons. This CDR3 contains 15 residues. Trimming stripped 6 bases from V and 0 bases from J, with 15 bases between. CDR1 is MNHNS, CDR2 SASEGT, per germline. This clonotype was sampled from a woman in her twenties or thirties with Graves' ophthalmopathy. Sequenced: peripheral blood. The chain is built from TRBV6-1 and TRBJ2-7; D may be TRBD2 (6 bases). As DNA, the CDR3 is TGTGCCAGCAGCCGCACCGAGGAGGGCTCCTACGAGCAGTACTTC. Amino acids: CASSRTEEGSYEQYF.